This T cell receptor (beta chain) was recorded in a study of a mutant IDH1 vaccine in newly diagnosed glioma. Overall study context: Treated patients had a mean age of 40.4 years and an approximately 62% male, roughly 40% female split. Earlier treatment was radiotherapy, temozolomide, or both, with most getting both.

The method was immunoSEQ multiplex PCR; TCRdb's version includes in-frame clones alone and lacks a portion of them. The table shows more than 80,000 clones, with under 90% occurring only once. Remarks on this clone: Antigen specificity is unknown.

Sample time point: baseline, week 1 (first vaccination visit). Treatment: pre-vaccination baseline after standard-of-care therapy. General study points: Pseudoprogression appears to have had no connection to changes in top peripheral T cell clonotypes. The vaccine induced immune responses, and these occurred in around 93% of patients.

Germline V gene sequence: CDR1 MNHEY, CDR2 SMNVEV (reference sequence). With 5 bases removed from V and 8 bases from J, the gap between germline ends came to 33 bases. This CDR3 comprises 19 residues. The TCR sequence derives from a woman aged 45-65 years with glioma. Here the sequenced sample was PBMCs, taken from a glioma patient treated with radiotherapy, temozolomide or both. The chain is built from TRBV27 and TRBJ1-2; D is ambiguous. CDR3 DNA: TGTGCCAGCAGTCGCGATTCGATGGCTCCCACAGCAAAACGTCGGGGCTACACCTTC. It translates to CASSRDSMAPTAKRRGYTF.